A single sample is the source of the 9 T cell receptor beta chains below, sequenced in a study of T cells in Graves' hyperthyroidism and ophthalmopathy. Researchers took RNA transcripts and amplified the TCR beta CDR3 regions from them. HTBI primers were the set used in a first-round RT-PCR of the TCR CDR3. MiXCR was run by TCRdb on the multiplex PCR reads, yielding one entry per CDR3 protein. The sample holds a few hundred thousand distinct CDR3 sequences; about a sixth are singletons and the top ten take 6.5% to 8%. Sequences were obtained from blood. These receptors originate from a woman aged 30 to 39 with Graves' hyperthyroidism.

In this sample, this clonotype turned up many times. The genes are TRBV28 and TRBJ1-4; tentatively, D is TRBD1 (5 bases). Trimming pared 2 bases from V and 7 bases from J, leaving 11 bases between. CDR3 length: 14 amino acids. Germline CDR1 MDHEN, CDR2 SYDVKM. CDR3 bases: TGTGCCAGCAGTTTAAGGACGAGGGGTGAAAAACTGTTTTTT. This gives the protein CASSLRTRGEKLFF.

Details on this clonotype: With a much larger clone just one base away, this may be a read error. The chain links TRBV20-1 to TRBJ2-3, with D possibly being TRBD2 (5 bases). This CDR3 comprises 16 residues. CDR1 and CDR2 (germline): DFQATT, SNEGSKA (reference sequence). Here the CDR3 reads CSASAQASPSTDAQYF. DNA for the CDR3: TGCAGTGCTAGCGCCCAGGCTAGCCCTAGCACAGATGCGCAGTATTTT.

At least ten counts were recorded for this clonotype. The genes are TRBV5-1 and TRBJ2-7; 7 bases fit TRBD2. The CDR3 sequence is 15 residues long. Germline V gene lookup returns CDR1 SGHRS and CDR2 YFSETQ. V shed 2 bases and J 2 bases; nucleotides not matched to a gene: 7. The CDR3 DNA reads as TGCGCCAGCAGCTTCTTAGGGGAGGGACCCTACGAGCAGTACTTC. Protein sequence: CASSFLGEGPYEQYF. Full variable domain (missing parts from reference TRBV5-1 and TRBJ2-7): KAGVTQTPRYLIKTRGQQVTLSCSPISGHRSVSWYQQTPGQGLQFLFEYFSETQRNKGNFPGRFSGRQFSNSRSEMNVSTLELGDSALYLCASSFLGEGPYEQYFGPGTRLTVT.

This chain uses TRBV27 with TRBJ2-5, with TRBD2 as a possible D gene (6 bases). Trimming removed 2 bases from V and 5 bases from J, with 18 bases in between. This CDR3 region has 16 residues. Germline CDR1 and CDR2: MNHEY and SMNVEV (reference sequence). The CDR3 coding sequence is TGTGCCAGCAGTTTACTAGCGAGAGGGCCGCAGGAGACCCAGTACTTC. Amino acids: CASSLLARGPQETQYF.

The J gene is TRBJ2-6, the V gene TRBV5-1; D is unresolved. V was cut by 0 bases and J by 0 bases, with 7 bases left in between. The germline CDR1 and CDR2 sequences are SGHRS and YFSETQ. The CDR3 has 16 amino acids. As DNA, the CDR3 is TGCGCCAGCAGCTTGGCTTTTGGCTCTGGGGCCAACGTCCTGACTTTC. It translates to CASSLAFGSGANVLTF.

This chain joins TRBV5-1 and TRBJ2-7, with 8 bases fitting TRBD2. Germline CDR1 SGHRS, CDR2 YFSETQ. The CDR3 is 17 residues long. After removal of 4 bases from V and 3 bases from J, the junction contained 15 bases not matched to a gene. CDR3 sequence reads: CASSLTGGVAGNYEQYF. In nucleotides, the CDR3 is TGCGCCAGCAGCCTTACGGGGGGGGTAGCGGGGAACTACGAGCAGTACTTC.

This clonotype came up many times. The rearrangement links TRBV3-1 to TRBJ1-1; a weak D match, TRBD1 (5 bases). The V and J ends lost 3 bases and 5 bases respectively, with 19 bases between them. This CDR3 contains 16 residues. Germline V lookup: CDR1 LGHDT, CDR2 YNNKEL (reference sequence). CDR3 sequence: CASSHPAQARWTEAFF. In DNA form, the CDR3 reads TGTGCCAGCAGCCATCCAGCACAGGCGAGGTGGACTGAAGCTTTCTTT.

The chain has TRBV5-1 and TRBJ2-2, with TRBD1 identical over 9 bases. Trimming at V came to 7 bases and at J to 3 bases, leaving 4 bases not matched to a gene. There are 14 residues in the CDR3. Germline V gives CDR1 SGHRS, CDR2 YFSETQ. CDR3 in DNA: TGCGCCAGCCGGGACAGGGCCGACACCGGGGAGCTGTTTTTT. Translation gives CASRDRADTGELFF.

This clonotype was detected ten times or more. For the CDR3, the DNA is TGTGCCAGCTCAAGGGGACTAGGAGATTCCAATGAGCAGTTCTTC. Encoded protein: CASSRGLGDSNEQFF. The chain carries TRBV18 and TRBJ2-1; 8 positions match TRBD2. Germline V lookup: CDR1 KGHSH, CDR2 LQKENI. The V segment lost 5 bases and the J segment 6 bases; nucleotides outside the gene matches: 9. This CDR3 comprises 15 residues.